This T cell receptor beta chain originates from a study of T cells in Graves' hyperthyroidism and ophthalmopathy. TCR beta CDR3 regions were amplified from RNA transcripts. Using the HTBI primer set, a first-round RT-PCR was run on the TCR CDR3. TCRdb itself ran the multiplex PCR reads through MiXCR, one entry per CDR3 protein. The profile shows hundreds of thousands of distinct CDR3 sequences, 45% of them singletons. This clonotype was seen at least ten times. Germline V gives CDR1 MGHDK, CDR2 SYGVNS. This CDR3 has 13 residues. Trimming shortened V by 4 bases and J by 2 bases, and 9 bases separated the two germline ends.

This sequence originates from an adult man with Graves' disease, either hyperthyroidism or ophthalmopathy (not recorded which). The rearrangement joins TRBV25-1 to TRBJ2-7; weak D call: TRBD2 (5 bases). Sequences were obtained from peripheral blood or thyroid tissue (not recorded which). The CDR3 nucleotides are TGTGCCAGCAGTGGCCCGGGAACCTACGAGCAGTACTTC. This encodes CASSGPGTYEQYF.